This TCR beta chain was sequenced in a study of PD-1 blockade in classical Hodgkin lymphoma. Relapse after autologous stem cell transplantation occurred in every patient, and brentuximab vedotin exposure varied. CDR1 and CDR2 from the germline V gene are LGHNA and YNFKEQ. The CDR3 loop spans 15 amino acids. Generated by immunoSEQ multiplex PCR, the TCRdb table keeps only in-frame clones and is missing some. The repertoire holds 66,000 or so clones, with about two thirds as singletons. The material was peripheral blood mononuclear cells (PBMCs), obtained before the second cycle of nivolumab. This clonotype was obtained from a human donor with classical Hodgkin lymphoma. The gene calls are TRBV4-2 and TRBJ2-5; maybe TRBD2 (5 bases). The J call may be incorrect, as the DNA end agrees better with TRBJ2-7. The CDR3 loop reads CASSQDRDYSYEQYF. The DNA of the CDR3 is TGTGCCAGCAGCCAAGATCGAGACTACTCCTACGAGCAGTACTTC.